The 20 T cell receptor beta chains presented below share a single source sample, sequenced in a study of blood T cell repertoires in COVID-19. Here immunoSEQ multiplex PCR was the method, and the copy in TCRdb shows in-frame clones only, minus some. The top ten hold around 1.6% of the sample, which has around 250,000 clones, roughly 86% seen once. Sequencing was performed on peripheral blood. The receptors shown here come from a woman aged 55-70 years who had recovered from COVID-19.

This clone has a handful of counts. The chain has TRBV29-1 and TRBJ2-7, with 7 bases matching TRBD1. There are 14 residues in the CDR3. Germline V lookup: CDR1 SQVTM, CDR2 ANQGSEA. Losses at the gene ends were 8 bases for V and 7 bases for J; bases not matched to a gene: 17. CDR3 protein: CSFLDRAPGGEQYF. The CDR3, as DNA: TGCAGCTTCTTAGACAGGGCCCCCGGTGGGGAGCAGTACTTC.

The chain links TRBV7-8 to TRBJ1-6; TRBD1 is a possible D gene (6 bases). The germline V and J ends were trimmed by 3 bases and 4 bases, with 13 bases remaining between them. In germline, CDR1 is SGHVS, CDR2 FQNEAQ. The CDR3 extends over 16 amino acids. The CDR3, as DNA: TGTGCCAGCAGCTTCCAGCCGGGACAATATAATTCACCCCTCCACTTT. It codes for CASSFQPGQYNSPLHF.

The chain is built from TRBV27 and TRBJ2-5, with 11 bases aligning to TRBD2. The germline CDR1 and CDR2 sequences are MNHEY and SMNVEV (reference sequence). The CDR3 loop spans 15 amino acids. V trimming: 5 bases; J trimming: 4 bases; junction bases outside the gene matches: 6. CDR3 loop: CASSPLAGGRETQYF. In nucleotides, the CDR3 is TGTGCCAGCAGTCCCCTAGCGGGGGGACGAGAGACCCAGTACTTC.

CDR3 residues: CASSTYRTGEETQYF. CDR3 nucleotides: TGTGCCAGTAGTACCTATAGGACAGGGGAAGAGACCCAGTACTTC. This chain links TRBV19 with TRBJ2-5, with TRBD1 identical over 9 bases. The CDR3 runs to 15 residues. Germline V CDR1 and CDR2: LNHDA, SQIVND (reference sequence). The junction had 6 bases not matched to a gene; V was cut back by 4 bases and J by 3 bases.

The rearrangement uses TRBV3-1 (or the pseudogene TRBV3-2) and TRBJ2-2; no reliable D call. Germline values: CDR1 LGHDT, CDR2 YNNKEL (reference sequence). V dropped 0 bases and J dropped 7 bases, with 9 bases sitting between them. The CDR3 runs to 14 residues. The CDR3 DNA reads as TGTGCCAGCAGCCAAGAGAGCCAAGTCGGGGAGCTGTTTTTT. Translating it yields CASSQESQVGELFF.

This sequence joins TRBV2 and TRBJ2-5, with D possibly matching TRBD2 (6 bases). Germline CDR1 is SNHLY and CDR2 is FYNNEI. The V and J ends lost 4 bases and 3 bases respectively, with 12 bases between them. The CDR3 runs 14 residues. The CDR3 protein is CASSATWGEETQYF. The CDR3 nucleotides read TGTGCCAGCAGTGCGACTTGGGGGGAAGAGACCCAGTACTTC.

This sequence joins TRBV11-2 and TRBJ2-3; D is unresolved. Germline loops: CDR1 SGHAT, CDR2 FQNNGV. V lost 6 bases and J 8 bases, leaving 12 bases between the germline ends. This CDR3 spans 12 amino acids. This CDR3 reads CASRWPGGTQYF. As DNA, the CDR3 is TGTGCCAGCAGGTGGCCTGGTGGTACGCAGTATTTT. The full variable domain, in which reference TRBV11-2 and TRBJ2-3 provide the parts outside the CDR3, is EAGVAQSPRYKIIEKRQSVAFWCNPISGHATLYWYQQILGQGPKLLIQFQNNGVVDDSQLPKDRFSAERLKGVDSTLKIQPAKLEDSAVYLCASRWPGGTQYFGPGTRLTVL.

The chain carries TRBV27 and TRBJ2-7, with TRBD2 identical over 14 bases. V lost 6 bases to trimming and J lost 5 bases; unmatched junction nucleotides: 18. Germline lookup yields CDR1 MNHEY and CDR2 SMNVEV (reference sequence). The CDR3 runs 19 residues. The CDR3 nucleotides read TGTGCCAGCAGGCGGTCGACTAGCGGGGGGGGTACTAAGGCCCACGAGCAGTACTTC. It codes for CASRRSTSGGGTKAHEQYF.

This clone was observed a handful of times. The chain has TRBV7-6 and TRBJ2-1; a weak D match, TRBD2 (5 bases). Germline CDR1 SGHVS, CDR2 FNYEAQ. Trimming stripped 0 bases from V and 1 base from J, with 10 bases between. The CDR3 spans 16 residues. The CDR3 here is CASSLALTSSYNEQFF. As DNA, the CDR3 is TGTGCCAGCAGCTTAGCGCTAACTAGTTCCTACAATGAGCAGTTCTTC.

The rearrangement joins TRBV6-4 to TRBJ2-1; 9 bases align to TRBD1. Germline V lookup: CDR1 MRHNA, CDR2 SNTAGT. The CDR3 covers 17 residues. J gave up 3 bases and V 0 bases, and 6 bases lay outside the gene matches. CDR3 residues: CASSDSYRDRVYNEQFF. As DNA, the CDR3 is TGTGCCAGCAGTGACTCCTACCGGGACAGGGTCTACAATGAGCAGTTCTTC.

This clone has just a few counts. V and J are TRBV28 and TRBJ1-2, with TRBD1 matching over 10 bases. Losses at the gene ends were 6 bases for V and 4 bases for J; bases not matched to a gene: 8. The CDR3 consists of 15 residues. The germline V gene encodes CDR1 MDHEN and CDR2 SYDVKM. The CDR3 coding sequence is TGTGCCAGCAGCGACTGGACAGGGGGGATCTATGGCTACACCTTC. This sequence encodes CASSDWTGGIYGYTF.

The chain uses TRBV27 and TRBJ2-6; D perhaps matches TRBD2 (6 bases). The CDR3 extends over 16 amino acids. Between the trimmed V and J ends, which lost 2 bases and 4 bases, there was a span of 12 bases. Germline-derived CDR1 and CDR2 are MNHEY and SMNVEV (reference sequence). CDR3: CASSLITAGGANVLTF. The CDR3 DNA reads as TGTGCCAGCAGTTTAATCACGGCGGGAGGGGCCAACGTCCTGACTTTC.

This chain joins TRBV6-5 and TRBJ2-5, with D maybe TRBD1 (7 bases). CDR1 MNHEY and CDR2 SVGAGI come from the germline V gene. The ends were cut back, 3 bases at V and 4 bases at J, with 15 bases in the middle. This CDR3 has 15 amino acids. CDR3 loop: CASSYQGGAGETQYF. Here the CDR3 DNA reads TGTGCCAGCAGTTATCAGGGGGGCGCGGGAGAGACCCAGTACTTC.

The chain recombines TRBV2 with TRBJ2-5; 7 bases align to TRBD1. Looked up from germline, CDR1 is SNHLY and CDR2 is FYNNEI. Trimming took 6 bases from V and 1 from J; bases not matched to a gene: 5. CDR3 size: 14 residues. The CDR3 coding sequence is TGTGCCAGCAGGAATAGGGACAGCCAAGAGACCCAGTACTTC. Its translation: CASRNRDSQETQYF.

The chain uses TRBV5-1 and TRBJ1-4; D remains ambiguous. The length of the CDR3 is 14 residues. V lost 5 bases and J 2 bases, leaving 10 bases between the germline ends. CDR1 and CDR2 (germline): SGHRS, YFSETQ. In nucleotides, the CDR3 is TGCGCCAGCAGGTTCCAGGTCACTAATGAAAAACTGTTTTTT. It encodes CASRFQVTNEKLFF. Filled out from reference TRBV5-1 and TRBJ1-4, the complete variable domain reads KAGVTQTPRYLIKTRGQQVTLSCSPISGHRSVSWYQQTPGQGLQFLFEYFSETQRNKGNFPGRFSGRQFSNSRSEMNVSTLELGDSALYLCASRFQVTNEKLFFGSGTQLSVL.

The DNA of the CDR3 is TGCGCCAGCAGCCCCGGGACAGCGAACACCGGGGAGCTGTTTTTT. It translates to CASSPGTANTGELFF. The rearrangement links TRBV5-1 to TRBJ2-2; 7 nucleotides agree with TRBD1. This CDR3 spans 15 amino acids. Trimming took 4 bases from V and 0 from J; bases not matched to a gene: 3. Germline V gene data show CDR1 as SGHRS and CDR2 as YFSETQ.

The chain couples TRBV11-3 to TRBJ2-2; no firm D call. The CDR3 runs to 11 residues. Per the germline V gene, CDR1 is SGHNT and CDR2 is YENEEA. V lost 9 bases, J lost 6 bases, and 8 bases lay in between. The CDR3 here is CASAGSGELFF. DNA for the CDR3: TGTGCCAGTGCCGGGTCCGGGGAGCTGTTTTTT. The full variable domain, its missing parts supplied by reference TRBV11-3 and TRBJ2-2, is EAGVVQSPRYKIIEKKQPVAFWCNPISGHNTLYWYLQNLGQGPELLIRYENEEAVDDSQLPKDRFSAERLKGVDSTLKIQPAELGDSAVYLCASAGSGELFFGEGSRLTVL.

The chain recombines TRBV7-8 with TRBJ2-7; D is unresolved. Trimming removed 8 bases at V and 2 bases at J, with 10 bases between. Germline CDR1 is SGHVS and CDR2 is FQNEAQ. This CDR3 comprises 12 residues. The CDR3 spells CASLDTTYEQYF. CDR3 in DNA: TGTGCCAGCTTAGACACCACCTACGAGCAGTACTTC.

The chain recombines TRBV19 with TRBJ2-1; TRBD1 is a possible D gene (6 bases). The germline V and J ends were trimmed by 9 bases and 7 bases, with 19 bases remaining between them. This CDR3 contains 14 residues. The germline V gene has CDR1 LNHDA and CDR2 SQIVND (reference sequence). The CDR3 DNA sequence: TGTGCCAGCGCCCCGAACAGGGTCGCGAATGAGCAGTTCTTC. Protein product: CASAPNRVANEQFF.

The chain carries TRBV5-1 and TRBJ2-2, with D maybe TRBD1 (5 bases). The length of the CDR3 is 14 residues. Trimming left V 4 bases short and J 7 bases short, with 14 bases between. CDR1 SGHRS and CDR2 YFSETQ come from the germline V gene. CDR3 sequence: CASSAGIEIGELFF. DNA of the CDR3: TGCGCCAGCAGCGCAGGGATAGAGATCGGGGAGCTGTTTTTT.